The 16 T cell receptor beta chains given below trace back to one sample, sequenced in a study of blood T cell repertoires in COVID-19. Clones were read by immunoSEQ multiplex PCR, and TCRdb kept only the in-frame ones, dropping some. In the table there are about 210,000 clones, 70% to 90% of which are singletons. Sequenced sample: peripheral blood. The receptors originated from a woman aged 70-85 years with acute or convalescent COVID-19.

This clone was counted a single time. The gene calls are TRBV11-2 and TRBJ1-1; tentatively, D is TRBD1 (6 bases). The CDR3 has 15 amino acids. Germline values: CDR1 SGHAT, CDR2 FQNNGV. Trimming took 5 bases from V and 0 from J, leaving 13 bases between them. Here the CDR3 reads CASSTRQALNTEAFF. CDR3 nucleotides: TGTGCCAGCAGCACAAGACAGGCGCTGAACACTGAAGCTTTCTTT.

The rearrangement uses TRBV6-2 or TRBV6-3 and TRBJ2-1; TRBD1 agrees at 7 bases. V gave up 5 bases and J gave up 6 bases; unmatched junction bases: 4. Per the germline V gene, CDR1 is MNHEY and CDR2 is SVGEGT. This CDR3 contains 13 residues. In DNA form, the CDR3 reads TGTGCCAGCAGTAAGGACAGGCTCAATGAGCAGTTCTTC. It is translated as CASSKDRLNEQFF.

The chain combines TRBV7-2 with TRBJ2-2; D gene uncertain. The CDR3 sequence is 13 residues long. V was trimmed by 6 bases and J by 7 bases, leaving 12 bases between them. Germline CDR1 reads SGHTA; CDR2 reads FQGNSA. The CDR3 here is CASSPQRLGELFF. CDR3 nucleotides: TGTGCCAGCAGTCCCCAGCGTCTCGGGGAGCTGTTTTTT. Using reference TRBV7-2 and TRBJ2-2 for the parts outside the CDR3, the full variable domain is GAGVSQSPSNKVTEKGKDVELRCDPISGHTALYWYRQSLGQGLEFLIYFQGNSAPDKSGLPSDRFSAERTGGSVSTLTIQRTQQEDSAVYLCASSPQRLGELFFGEGSRLTVL.

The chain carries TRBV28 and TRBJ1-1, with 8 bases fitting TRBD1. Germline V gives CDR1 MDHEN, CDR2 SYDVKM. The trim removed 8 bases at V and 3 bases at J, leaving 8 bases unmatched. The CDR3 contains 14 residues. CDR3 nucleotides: TGTGCCAGCTTTGCAGGGGGCGGATACACTGAAGCTTTCTTT. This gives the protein CASFAGGGYTEAFF. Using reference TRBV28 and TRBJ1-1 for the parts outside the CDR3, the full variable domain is DVKVTQSSRYLVKRTGEKVFLECVQDMDHENMFWYRQDPGLGLRLIYFSYDVKMKEKGDIPEGYSVSREKKERFSLILESASTNQTSMYLCASFAGGGYTEAFFGQGTRLTVV.

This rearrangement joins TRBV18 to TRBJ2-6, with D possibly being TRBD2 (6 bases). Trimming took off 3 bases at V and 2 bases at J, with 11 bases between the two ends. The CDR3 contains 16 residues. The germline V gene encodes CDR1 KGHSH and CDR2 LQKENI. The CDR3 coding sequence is TGTGCCAGCTCACCCCAAGGAGGGGCTGGGGCCAACGTCCTGACTTTC. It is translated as CASSPQGGAGANVLTF.

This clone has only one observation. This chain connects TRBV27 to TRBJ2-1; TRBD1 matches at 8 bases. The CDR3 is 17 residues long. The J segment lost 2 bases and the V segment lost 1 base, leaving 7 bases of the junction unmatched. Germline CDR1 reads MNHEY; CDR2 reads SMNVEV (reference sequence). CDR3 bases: TGTGCCAGCAGTTTATTGCGGACAGGGTCTACCTACAATGAGCAGTTCTTC. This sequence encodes CASSLLRTGSTYNEQFF.

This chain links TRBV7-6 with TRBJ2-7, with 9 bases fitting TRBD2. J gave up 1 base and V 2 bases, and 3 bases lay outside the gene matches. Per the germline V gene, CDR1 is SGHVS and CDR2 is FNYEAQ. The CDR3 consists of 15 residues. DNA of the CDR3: TGTGCCAGCAGCTTATCCCTAGCGGGGTCCTACGAGCAGTACTTC. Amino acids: CASSLSLAGSYEQYF.

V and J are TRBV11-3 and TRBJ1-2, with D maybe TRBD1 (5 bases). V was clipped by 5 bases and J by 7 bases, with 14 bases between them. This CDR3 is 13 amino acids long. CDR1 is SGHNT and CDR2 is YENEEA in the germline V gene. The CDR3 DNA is TGTGCCAGCAGCATAATAACAGGTGGTGGCTACACCTTC. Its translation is CASSIITGGGYTF.

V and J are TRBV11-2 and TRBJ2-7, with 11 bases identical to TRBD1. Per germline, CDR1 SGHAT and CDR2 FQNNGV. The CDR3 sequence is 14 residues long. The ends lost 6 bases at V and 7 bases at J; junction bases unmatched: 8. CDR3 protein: CASRPGQGASEQYF. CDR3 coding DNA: TGTGCCAGCAGACCCGGACAGGGGGCTAGTGAGCAGTACTTC.

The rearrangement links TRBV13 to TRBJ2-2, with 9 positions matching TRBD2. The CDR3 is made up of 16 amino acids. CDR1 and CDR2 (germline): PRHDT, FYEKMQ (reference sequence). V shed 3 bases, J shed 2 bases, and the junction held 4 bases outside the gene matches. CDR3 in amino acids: CASSLGGRANTGELFF. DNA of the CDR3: TGTGCCAGCAGCTTGGGCGGGAGGGCCAACACCGGGGAGCTGTTTTTT.

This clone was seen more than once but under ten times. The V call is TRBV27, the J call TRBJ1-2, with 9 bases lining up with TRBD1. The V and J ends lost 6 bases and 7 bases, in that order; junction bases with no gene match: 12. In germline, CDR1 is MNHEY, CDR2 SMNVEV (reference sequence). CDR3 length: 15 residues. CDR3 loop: CASSRPGTGSGGYTF. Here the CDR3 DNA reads TGTGCCAGCAGCCGACCCGGGACAGGGTCGGGTGGCTACACCTTC.

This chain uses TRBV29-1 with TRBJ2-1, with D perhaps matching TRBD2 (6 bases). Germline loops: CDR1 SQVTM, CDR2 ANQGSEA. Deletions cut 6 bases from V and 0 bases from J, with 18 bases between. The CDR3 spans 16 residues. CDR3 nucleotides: TGCAGCGTGGCCCTCGGAGGGCTGAGCTCCTACAATGAGCAGTTCTTC. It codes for CSVALGGLSSYNEQFF.

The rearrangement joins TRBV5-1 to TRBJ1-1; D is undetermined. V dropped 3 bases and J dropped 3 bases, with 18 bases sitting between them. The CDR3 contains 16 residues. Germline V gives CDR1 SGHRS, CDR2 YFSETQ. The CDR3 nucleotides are TGCGCCAGCAGCTCCGGAAGGGAGATCCTGTACACTGAAGCTTTCTTT. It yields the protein CASSSGREILYTEAFF.

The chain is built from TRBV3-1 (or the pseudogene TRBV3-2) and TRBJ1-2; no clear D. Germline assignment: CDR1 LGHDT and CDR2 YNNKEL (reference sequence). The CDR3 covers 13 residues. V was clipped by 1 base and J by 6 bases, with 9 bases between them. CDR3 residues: CASSQGSGNGYTF. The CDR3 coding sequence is TGTGCCAGCAGCCAAGGGTCCGGGAATGGCTACACCTTC.

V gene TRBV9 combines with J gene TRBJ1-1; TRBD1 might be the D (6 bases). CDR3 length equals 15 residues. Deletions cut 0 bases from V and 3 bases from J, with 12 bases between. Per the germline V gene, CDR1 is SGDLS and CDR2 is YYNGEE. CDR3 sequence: CASSVATGTDTEAFF. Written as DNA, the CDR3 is TGTGCCAGCAGCGTAGCTACAGGGACGGACACTGAAGCTTTCTTT.

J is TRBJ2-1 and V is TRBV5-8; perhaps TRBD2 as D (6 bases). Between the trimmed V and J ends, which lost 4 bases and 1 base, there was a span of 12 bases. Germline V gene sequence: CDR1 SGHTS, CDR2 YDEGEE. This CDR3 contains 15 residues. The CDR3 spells CASSLRRVSYNEQFF. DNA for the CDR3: TGTGCCAGCAGCCTTAGGAGGGTATCCTACAATGAGCAGTTCTTC.